This T cell receptor beta chain was recovered during a study of T cells after yellow fever vaccination. This clonotype was detected a few times. TCRdb re-called the 5' RACE reads through MiXCR, storing one row per CDR3 protein. The sample lists approximately 250,000 distinct CDR3 sequences; more than 6.5% were seen once. Deletions cut 0 bases from V and 9 bases from J, with 15 bases between. There are 14 residues in the CDR3. Germline-derived CDR1 and CDR2 are KGHSH and LQKENI. The V call is TRBV18, the J call TRBJ2-7; tentative D call: TRBD2 (6 bases). This specimen was CD4+ T cells sorted from PBMCs, taken on the day of the yellow fever booster vaccination. The TCR originated in a man aged 30 to 39 who received the YFV17D yellow fever vaccine. DNA of the CDR3: TGTGCCAGCTCACCACCGACTAGGCTCGGGGGGCAGTACTTC. It yields the protein CASSPPTRLGGQYF. Full variable domain (rest looked up from reference TRBV18 and TRBJ2-7): NAGVMQNPRHLVRRRGQEARLRCSPMKGHSHVYWYRQLPEEGLKFMVYLQKENIIDESGMPKERFSAEFPKEGPSILRIQQVVRGDSAAYFCASSPPTRLGGQYFGPGTRLTVT.